This T cell receptor beta chain is from a study of STAT3 mutations in large granular lymphocyte leukemia. Study-level information: More than half of T-LGLL patients received immunosuppressive therapy.

General observations from the study: In about 35% of the 18 patients, new TCR clonotypes emerged after therapy. Every T-LGLL patient had at least one immunodominant TCRbeta clonotype. Treatment regimens differed across patients between samplings.

The assay was immunoSEQ multiplex PCR, and TCRdb's table has in-frame clones only and misses some. The sample shows 25,000 to 30,000 clones, over 65% of them seen only once. Turning to this clone: Its target is unknown.

The sample comprised peripheral blood mononuclear cells. The receptor's source is a woman between 45 and 60 years old with T-cell large granular lymphocyte leukemia. Some clones in this sample may be carry-over from other donors' samples.

CDR3 amino acids: CASSHGTPYNEQFF. DNA for the CDR3: TGCGCCAGCAGCCACGGTACGCCCTACAATGAGCAGTTCTTC. The chain links TRBV5-1 to TRBJ2-1; D gene ambiguous. The germline gives CDR1 SGHRS, CDR2 YFSETQ. There are 14 residues in the CDR3. Deletions cut 4 bases from V and 2 bases from J, with 10 bases between.